Listed below are T cell receptor beta chains from one sample, sequenced in a study of OX40 agonist ivuxolimab in advanced cancers. Produced via immunoSEQ multiplex PCR; TCRdb's table is partial and in-frame only. Among some 48,000 clones listed, about 93% were seen once. This specimen was CD4+ or CD8+ T cells sorted from blood, taken in a trial of the OX40 agonist ivuxolimab. Receptor source: an adult with an advanced solid tumor such as melanoma, head and neck, liver or kidney cancer. Each CDR3 is given with its conserved first and last residue. The order of the fields is CDR3 length, D gene, clone size, J gene, V gene, CDR3 DNA, CDR3 protein. The D gene is left open where the match is weak. Some rows have no size entry. The others give once, few or many, or a class for an expanded clone.

15 | TRBD1 | NA | TRBJ2-5 | TRBV7-9 | TGTGCCAGCAGGTCGGGACAGGGGGCATTAGAGACCCAGTACTTC | CASRSGQGALETQYF
15 | NA | once | TRBJ2-2 | TRBV6-1 | TGTGCCAGCAGTGATGGCAGGGCGAACACCGGGGAGCTGTTTTTT | CASSDGRANTGELFF
14 | TRBD2 | NA | TRBJ2-1 | TRBV2 | TGTGCCAGCCCTGGAGCGGGGGGAGGCAATGAGCAGTTCTTC | CASPGAGGGNEQFF
15 | NA | NA | TRBJ2-5 | TRBV7-8 | TGTGCCAGCATATCCCCCAGGGGCCCCCAAGAGACCCAGTACTTC | CASISPRGPQETQYF
16 | TRBD2 | NA | TRBJ2-5 | TRBV5-4 | TGTGCCAGCAGCCTGCTAGCGGGGGGGGACCAAGAGACCCAGTACTTC | CASSLLAGGDQETQYF
15 | NA | NA | TRBJ2-5 | TRBV14 | TGTGCCAGCAGCCATGAGGGGGGTGATGGCGAGACCCAGTACTTC | CASSHEGGDGETQYF
13 | NA | NA | TRBJ2-1 | TRBV7-6 | TGTGCCAGCAGCTTGTCTTCCTACAATGAGCAGTTCTTC | CASSLSSYNEQFF
12 | NA | NA | TRBJ1-1 | TRBV6-1 | TGTGCCAGCAGTGGAAGGGACGGTGAAGCTTTCTTT | CASSGRDGEAFF
12 | NA | few | TRBJ1-5 | TRBV2 | TGTGCCAGCCGGGGCCTAAATCAGCCCCAGCATTTT | CASRGLNQPQHF
13 | NA | NA | TRBJ1-1 | TRBV5-8 | TGTGCCAGCAGCTCCGGACCGAACACTGAAGCTTTCTTT | CASSSGPNTEAFF
16 | TRBD1 | NA | TRBJ2-3 | TRBV5-5 | TGTGCCAGCAGCCAAACCCCCGGGACAGGGGCAGATACGCAGTATTTT | CASSQTPGTGADTQYF
10 | NA | NA | TRBJ1-5 | TRBV5-5 | TGTGCCAGACTTGGGCAGCCCCAGCATTTT | CARLGQPQHF
15 | TRBD1 | NA | TRBJ2-7 | TRBV7-8 | TGTGCCAGCAGCGCAAGGACAGGGGGCTACAACGAGCAGTACTTC | CASSARTGGYNEQYF
14 | TRBD1 | NA | TRBJ1-2 | TRBV19 | TGTGCCAGTAGTATAAGGATTGGAGGGGGCGGAGACACCTTC | CASSIRIGGGGDTF
16 | TRBD1 | once | TRBJ2-5 | TRBV5-1 | TGCGCCAGCAGATCCGGGACAGGGGTTTTCGGAAAGACCCAGTACTTC | CASRSGTGVFGKTQYF
16 | NA | NA | TRBJ2-3 | TRBV18 | TGTGCCAGCTCACAGGGGGCCGGGGGTTTCACAGATACGCAGTATTTT | CASSQGAGGFTDTQYF
18 | NA | NA | TRBJ2-1 | TRBV7-6 | TGTGCCAGCAGCTTAGGGGGGTGGGACGGAACCTCCTACAATGAGCAGTTCTTC | CASSLGGWDGTSYNEQFF
13 | NA | NA | TRBJ2-7 | TRBV7-9 | TGTGCCAGCAGCCCCCCCCGTGGGGGTGAGCAGTACTTC | CASSPPRGGEQYF
15 | TRBD2 | NA | TRBJ2-5 | TRBV7-8 | TGTGCCAGCAGCGTTAGCGGGCCTAACCAAGAGACCCAGTACTTC | CASSVSGPNQETQYF
16 | NA | NA | TRBJ1-2 | TRBV5-1 | TGCGCCAGCAGCCCGGATGCGGGGCAGATTAACTATGGCTACACCTTC | CASSPDAGQINYGYTF
17 | NA | NA | TRBJ2-3 | TRBV7-6 | TGTGCCAGCAGCAATCCGACTAAACGTGGGGACCTTGGTACGCAGTATTTT | CASSNPTKRGDLGTQYF
13 | NA | NA | TRBJ1-1 | TRBV19 | TGTGCCAGTACCACCCGGGGAGACACTGAAGCTTTCTTT | CASTTRGDTEAFF
16 | TRBD1 | NA | TRBJ1-1 | TRBV18 | TGTGCCAGCTCACCACTACCCCCGACAGGGGGAACTGAAGCTTTCTTT | CASSPLPPTGGTEAFF
14 | NA | once | TRBJ1-2 | TRBV5-6 | TGTGCCAGCAGCCCGGGGACCGACTACTATGGCTACACCTTC | CASSPGTDYYGYTF
15 | NA | NA | TRBJ1-6 | TRBV5-8 | TGTGCCAGCAGCTTGTTTGCCTCCTATAATTCACCCCTCCACTTT | CASSLFASYNSPLHF
15 | NA | NA | TRBJ2-6 | TRBV11-3 | TGTGCCAGCAGCTTAGATCGGCTCTGGGCCAACGTCCTGACTTTC | CASSLDRLWANVLTF
16 | NA | NA | TRBJ2-5 | TRBV4-1 | TGCGCCAGCAGCCAAGAGTGGGCCGCGGGGAGGGAGACCCAGTACTTC | CASSQEWAAGRETQYF
15 | NA | NA | TRBJ2-5 | TRBV11-3 | TGTGCCAGCAGCGCCGGGGGGACAGGTCTCTCAACCCAGTACTTC | CASSAGGTGLSTQYF
15 | NA | NA | TRBJ2-3 | TRBV27 | TGTGCCAGCAGTTCCCACGGGGGCTCGGCAGATACGCAGTATTTT | CASSSHGGSADTQYF
12 | NA | NA | TRBJ1-3 | TRBV4-2 | TGTGCCAGCAGCCCGGCCGGAAACACCATATATTTT | CASSPAGNTIYF